The clone carrying this T cell receptor (beta chain) was counted only a few times. The protocol was immunoSEQ multiplex PCR, while the TCRdb copy is restricted to in-frame clones and leaves out a portion. The sample holds tens of thousands of clones, 65% to 90% seen once. With autoimmune disease history or systemic immunosuppression, patients were excluded. The timepoints at which blood was sampled were baseline, cycle 4 day 1, and cycle 7 day 1. This sample stems from a study of OX40 agonist ivuxolimab in advanced cancers. For the study at large: Three individuals attained partial responses, comprising one hepatocellular carcinoma case and two cutaneous melanoma cases.

This sequence originates from an adult with an advanced solid tumor such as melanoma, head and neck, liver or kidney cancer. The sequences come from CD4+ or CD8+ T cells sorted from blood, collected in a trial of the OX40 agonist ivuxolimab.

The chain's CDR3 is CASSKGHLYEQYF. DNA of the CDR3: TGTGCCAGCAGCAAAGGACACCTCTACGAGCAGTACTTC. The genes are TRBV21-1 and TRBJ2-7; no check of the table's D call, TRBD1, against the DNA was made. TRBV21-1 is reported as a pseudogene. The CDR3 has 13 residues.